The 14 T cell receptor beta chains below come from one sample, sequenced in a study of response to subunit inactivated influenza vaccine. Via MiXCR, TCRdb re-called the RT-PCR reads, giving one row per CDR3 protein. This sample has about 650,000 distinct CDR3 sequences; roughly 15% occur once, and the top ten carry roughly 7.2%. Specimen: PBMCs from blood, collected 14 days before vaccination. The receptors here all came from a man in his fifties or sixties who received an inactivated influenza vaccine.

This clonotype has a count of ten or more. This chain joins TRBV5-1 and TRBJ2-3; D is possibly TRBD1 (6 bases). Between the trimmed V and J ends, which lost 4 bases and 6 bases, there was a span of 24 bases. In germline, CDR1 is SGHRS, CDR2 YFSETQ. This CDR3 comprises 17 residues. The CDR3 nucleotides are TGCGCCAGCAGCAACTCTATGGGACAATCGTGGGGGGATACGCAGTATTTT. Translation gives CASSNSMGQSWGDTQYF. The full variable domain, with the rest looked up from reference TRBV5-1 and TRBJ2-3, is KAGVTQTPRYLIKTRGQQVTLSCSPISGHRSVSWYQQTPGQGLQFLFEYFSETQRNKGNFPGRFSGRQFSNSRSEMNVSTLELGDSALYLCASSNSMGQSWGDTQYFGPGTRLTVL.

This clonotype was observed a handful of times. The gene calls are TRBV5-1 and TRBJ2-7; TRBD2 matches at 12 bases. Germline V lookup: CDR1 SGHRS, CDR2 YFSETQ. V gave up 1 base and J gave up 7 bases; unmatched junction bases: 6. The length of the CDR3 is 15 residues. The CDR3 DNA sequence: TGCGCCAGCAGCTTGACCGGACTAGCGGGGATAGAGCAGTACTTC. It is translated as CASSLTGLAGIEQYF.

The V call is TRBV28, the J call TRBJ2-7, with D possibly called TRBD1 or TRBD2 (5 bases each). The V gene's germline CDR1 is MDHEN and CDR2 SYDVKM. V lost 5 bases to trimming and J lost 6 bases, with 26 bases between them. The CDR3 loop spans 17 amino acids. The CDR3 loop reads CASSSLLGPTPTGEQYF. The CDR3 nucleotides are TGTGCCAGCAGTAGCCTATTGGGACCCACCCCGACGGGCGAGCAGTACTTC.

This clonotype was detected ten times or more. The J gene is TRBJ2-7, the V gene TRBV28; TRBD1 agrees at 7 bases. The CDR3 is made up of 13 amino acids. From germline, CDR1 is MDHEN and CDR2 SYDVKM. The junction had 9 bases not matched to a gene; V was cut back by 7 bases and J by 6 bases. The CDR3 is CASIQGSGSEQYF. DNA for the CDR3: TGTGCCAGCATACAGGGGTCCGGATCCGAGCAGTACTTC.

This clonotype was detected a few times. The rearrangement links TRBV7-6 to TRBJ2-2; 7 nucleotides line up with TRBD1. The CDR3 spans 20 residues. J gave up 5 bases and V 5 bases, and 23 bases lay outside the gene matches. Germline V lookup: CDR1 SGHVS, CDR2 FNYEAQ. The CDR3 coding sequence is TGTGCCAGCAGCCTCAATCCGGGACAGAGGATAAGTCTAAATACCGGGGAGCTGTTTTTT. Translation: CASSLNPGQRISLNTGELFF.

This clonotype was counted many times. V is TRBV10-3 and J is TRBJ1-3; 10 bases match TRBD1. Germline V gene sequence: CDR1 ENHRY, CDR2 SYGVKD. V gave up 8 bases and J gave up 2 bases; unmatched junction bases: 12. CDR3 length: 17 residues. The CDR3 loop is CAIGGTGEGTPGNTIYF. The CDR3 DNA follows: TGTGCCATCGGTGGGACAGGGGAAGGAACGCCTGGAAACACCATATATTTT.

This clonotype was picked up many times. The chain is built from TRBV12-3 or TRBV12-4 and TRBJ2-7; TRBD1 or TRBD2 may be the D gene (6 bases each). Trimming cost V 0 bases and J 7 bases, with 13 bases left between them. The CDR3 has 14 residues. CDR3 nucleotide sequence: TGTGCCAGCAGTTTAGCCGGGGGCACTGGAGAGCAGTACTTC. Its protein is CASSLAGGTGEQYF.

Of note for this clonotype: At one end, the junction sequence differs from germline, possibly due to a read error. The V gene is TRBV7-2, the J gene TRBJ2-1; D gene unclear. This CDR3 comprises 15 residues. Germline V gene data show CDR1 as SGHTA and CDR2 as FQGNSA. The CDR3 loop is CASSPRVLSYNEQFF. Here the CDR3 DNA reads TGTGCTAGCAGCCCCCGGGTGCTGTCCTACAATGAGCAGTTCTTC. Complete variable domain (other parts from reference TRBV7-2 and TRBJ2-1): GAGVSQSPSNKVTEKGKDVELRCDPISGHTALYWYRQSLGQGLEFLIYFQGNSAPDKSGLPSDRFSAERTGGSVSTLTIQRTQQEDSAVYLCASSPRVLSYNEQFFGPGTRLTVL.

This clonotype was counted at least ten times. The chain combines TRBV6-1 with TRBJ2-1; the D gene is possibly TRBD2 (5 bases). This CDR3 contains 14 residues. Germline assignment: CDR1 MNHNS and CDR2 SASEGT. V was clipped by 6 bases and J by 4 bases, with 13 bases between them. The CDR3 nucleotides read TGTGCCAGCAGCCAACTAGGCGGATACAATGAGCAGTTCTTC. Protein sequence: CASSQLGGYNEQFF.

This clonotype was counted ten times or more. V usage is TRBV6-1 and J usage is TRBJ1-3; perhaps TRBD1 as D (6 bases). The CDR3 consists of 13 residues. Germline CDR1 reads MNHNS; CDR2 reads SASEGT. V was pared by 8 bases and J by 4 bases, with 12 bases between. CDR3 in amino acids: CASSGTLGNTIYF. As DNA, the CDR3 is TGTGCCAGCTCCGGGACATTAGGAAACACCATATATTTT.

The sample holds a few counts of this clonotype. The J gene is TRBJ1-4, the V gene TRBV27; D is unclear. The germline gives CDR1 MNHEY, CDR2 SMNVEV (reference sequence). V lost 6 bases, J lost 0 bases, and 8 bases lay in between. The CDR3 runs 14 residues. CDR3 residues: CASSEISTNEKLFF. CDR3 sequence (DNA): TGTGCCAGCAGCGAAATATCAACTAATGAAAAACTGTTTTTT. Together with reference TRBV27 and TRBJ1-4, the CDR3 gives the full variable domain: EAQVTQNPRYLITVTGKKLTVTCSQNMNHEYMSWYRQDPGLGLRQIYYSMNVEVTDKGDVPEGYKVSRKEKRNFPLILESPSPNQTSLYFCASSEISTNEKLFFGSGTQLSVL.

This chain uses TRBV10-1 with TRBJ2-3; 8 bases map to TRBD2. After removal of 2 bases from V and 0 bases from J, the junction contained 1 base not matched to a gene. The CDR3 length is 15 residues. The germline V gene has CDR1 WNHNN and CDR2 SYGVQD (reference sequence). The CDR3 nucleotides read TGCGCCAGCAGTGAGCAGCGGGGGAGCACAGATACGCAGTATTTT. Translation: CASSEQRGSTDTQYF.

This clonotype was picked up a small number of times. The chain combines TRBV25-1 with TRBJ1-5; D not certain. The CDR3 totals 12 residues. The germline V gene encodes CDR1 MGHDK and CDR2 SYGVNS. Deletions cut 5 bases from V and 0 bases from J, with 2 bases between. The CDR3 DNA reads TGTGCCAGCAGTAATAGCAATCAGCCCCAGCATTTT. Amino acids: CASSNSNQPQHF.

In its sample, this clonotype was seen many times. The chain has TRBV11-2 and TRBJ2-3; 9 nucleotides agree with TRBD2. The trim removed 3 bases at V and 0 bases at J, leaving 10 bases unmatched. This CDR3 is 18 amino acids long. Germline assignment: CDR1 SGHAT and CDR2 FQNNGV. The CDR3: CASSLKLAGPTSTDTQYF. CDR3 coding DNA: TGTGCCAGCAGCTTGAAACTAGCGGGTCCAACTAGCACAGATACGCAGTATTTT.